This T cell receptor (beta chain) originates from a study of cytomegalovirus exposure and HLA in healthy donors. In the case of this clone: As yet, its antigen is unknown.

Study observations and caveats: The tendency of first-cohort TCR clusters to co-occur in the roughly 130 validation repertoires emerged from a later analysis.

Per germline, CDR1 SNHLY and CDR2 FYNNEI. This CDR3 spans 15 amino acids. V was pared by 4 bases and J by 2 bases, with 14 bases between. Profiled with immunoSEQ multiplex PCR; TCRdb holds only in-frame clones, not every one. The sample lists 120,000 to 150,000 clones; around nine tenths were seen once. The donors were members of the validation cohort comprising 100 to 150 subjects, separate from the roughly 670-subject first cohort. The sequencing input was PBMCs. V usage is TRBV2 and J usage is TRBJ2-5; D is unclear. This TCR derives from a woman aged 18-29 years in good health and CMV-seropositive. The CDR3 DNA reads TGTGCCAGCAGTGCTTTTACGCGGCCACAAGAGACCCAGTACTTC. This translates into CASSAFTRPQETQYF. Filled out from reference TRBV2 and TRBJ2-5, the complete variable domain reads EPEVTQTPSHQVTQMGQEVILRCVPISNHLYFYWYRQILGQKVEFLVSFYNNEISEKSEIFDDQFSVERPDGSNFTLKIRSTKLEDSAMYFCASSAFTRPQETQYFGPGTRLLVL.